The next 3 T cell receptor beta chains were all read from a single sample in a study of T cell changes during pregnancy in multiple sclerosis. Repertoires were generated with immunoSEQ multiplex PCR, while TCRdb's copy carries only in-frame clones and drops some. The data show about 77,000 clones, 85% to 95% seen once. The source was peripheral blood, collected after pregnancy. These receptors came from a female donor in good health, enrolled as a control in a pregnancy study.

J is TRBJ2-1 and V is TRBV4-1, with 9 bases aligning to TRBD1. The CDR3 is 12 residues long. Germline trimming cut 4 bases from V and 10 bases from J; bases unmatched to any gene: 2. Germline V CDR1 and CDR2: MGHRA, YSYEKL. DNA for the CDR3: TGCGCCAGCAGCCTGGGACAGGGAGAGCAGTTCTTC. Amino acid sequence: CASSLGQGEQFF.

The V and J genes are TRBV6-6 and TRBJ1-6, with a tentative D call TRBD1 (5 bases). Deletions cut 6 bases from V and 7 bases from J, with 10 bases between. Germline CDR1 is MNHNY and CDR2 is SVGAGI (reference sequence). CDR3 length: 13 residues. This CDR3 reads CASRPDSNSPLHF. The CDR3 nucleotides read TGTGCCAGCAGACCCGACAGCAATTCACCCCTCCACTTT.

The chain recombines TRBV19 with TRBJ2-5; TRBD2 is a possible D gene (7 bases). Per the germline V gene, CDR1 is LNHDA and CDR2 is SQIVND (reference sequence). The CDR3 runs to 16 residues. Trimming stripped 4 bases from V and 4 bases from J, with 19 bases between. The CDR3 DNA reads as TGTGCCAGTAGTAGTGGGGGGGCCAATTACCCAGAGACCCAGTACTTC. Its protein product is CASSSGGANYPETQYF.